These T cell receptor beta chains were read from a single sample in a study of blood T cell repertoires in COVID-19. Sequencing used immunoSEQ multiplex PCR; TCRdb keeps in-frame clones, though not all of them. The table shows more than 150,000 clones, with more than 85% occurring only once. The sequencing sample was made of peripheral blood. These receptors were obtained from a middle-aged man with active or convalescent COVID-19. Both conserved end residues are part of each CDR3. Each record gives: D gene, clone size, V gene, J gene, CDR3 DNA, CDR3 protein. The D gene is left open where the match is weak. Expanded clones get a size class; other rows say once, few or many, or leave the size out.

D: NA
size: NA
V: TRBV5-1
J: TRBJ2-7
DNA: TGCGCCAGCAGCTGGCAGGGCGCCTACGAGCAGTACTTC
CDR3: CASSWQGAYEQYF

D: NA
size: NA
V: TRBV7-2
J: TRBJ2-2
DNA: TGTGCCAGCAGCTTTCGAGTGGCGAACACCGGGGAGCTGTTTTTT
CDR3: CASSFRVANTGELFF

D: TRBD1
size: NA
V: TRBV19
J: TRBJ1-2
DNA: TGTGCCAGTAGTAATAGCGCCGGACAGGCCCTCTATGGCTACACCTTC
CDR3: CASSNSAGQALYGYTF

D: NA
size: NA
V: TRBV2
J: TRBJ1-5
DNA: TGTGCCAGCAGTGGTGGGGGGACGGGGCAGCCCCAGCATTTT
CDR3: CASSGGGTGQPQHF

D: NA
size: NA
V: TRBV9
J: TRBJ2-7
DNA: TGTGCCAGCAGCGTAGGCGGCACCGCCTACGAGCAGTACTTC
CDR3: CASSVGGTAYEQYF

D: NA
size: NA
V: TRBV7-9
J: TRBJ2-6
DNA: TGTGCCAGCAGCTTTGAGGGAGCCGGGGCCAACGTCCTGACTTTC
CDR3: CASSFEGAGANVLTF

D: NA
size: NA
V: TRBV5-1
J: TRBJ1-1
DNA: TGCGCCAGCAGCTTGGCCGCCGGCGGCACTGAAGCTTTCTTT
CDR3: CASSLAAGGTEAFF

D: NA
size: few
V: TRBV28
J: TRBJ1-2
DNA: TGTGCCAGCATGACCCAATGGGGGGACTATGGCTACACCTTC
CDR3: CASMTQWGDYGYTF

D: TRBD2
size: NA
V: TRBV11-3
J: TRBJ2-2
DNA: TGTGCCAGCAGCTTAGCCTGGGGGGGTTCGAACACCGGGGAGCTGTTTTTT
CDR3: CASSLAWGGSNTGELFF

D: TRBD1
size: NA
V: TRBV27
J: TRBJ1-2
DNA: TGTGCCAGCAGTTTATACGGGACAGGGGTCCCAGGCTATGGCTACACCTTC
CDR3: CASSLYGTGVPGYGYTF

D: NA
size: NA
V: TRBV5-8
J: TRBJ2-3
DNA: TGTGCCAGCAGCCTTGGAAGGGGCGCAGATACGCAGTATTTT
CDR3: CASSLGRGADTQYF

D: NA
size: NA
V: TRBV30
J: TRBJ1-2
DNA: TGTGCCTCCGAACGAAAGGGGAACTATGGCTACACCTTC
CDR3: CASERKGNYGYTF

D: TRBD2
size: NA
V: TRBV10-3
J: TRBJ2-1
DNA: TGTGCCATCAGTGATAGCGGGGGGGCGGGTGAGCAGTTCTTC
CDR3: CAISDSGGAGEQFF

D: NA
size: NA
V: TRBV3-1/TRBV3-2
J: TRBJ1-1
DNA: TGTGCCAGCAGCCTAGAGACTGGGGGGACTGAAGCTTTCTTT
CDR3: CASSLETGGTEAFF

D: TRBD2
size: NA
V: TRBV6-5
J: TRBJ2-1
DNA: TGTGCCAGCGTTACTAGCGGGGGGAATGAGCAGTTCTTC
CDR3: CASVTSGGNEQFF

D: NA
size: NA
V: TRBV4-3
J: TRBJ1-2
DNA: TGCGCCAGCAGCCAAGTTGGCAGGGTTAACTATGGCTACACCTTC
CDR3: CASSQVGRVNYGYTF

D: TRBD1
size: NA
V: TRBV30
J: TRBJ2-1
DNA: TGTGCCTGGAAACGGGACAGGGGCTACAATGAGCAGTTCTTC
CDR3: CAWKRDRGYNEQFF

D: NA
size: NA
V: TRBV18
J: TRBJ1-5
DNA: TGTGCCAGCTCCCGGGGGTTGGGGCAGCCCCAGCATTTT
CDR3: CASSRGLGQPQHF

D: NA
size: NA
V: TRBV30
J: TRBJ1-2
DNA: TGTGCCTGGAGTCCTCCGGGACATAACTATGGCTACACCTTC
CDR3: CAWSPPGHNYGYTF

D: NA
size: NA
V: TRBV27
J: TRBJ1-6
DNA: TGTGCCAGCAGTTCCGGGGTCGGCTCACCCCTCCACTTT
CDR3: CASSSGVGSPLHF

D: NA
size: NA
V: TRBV4-1
J: TRBJ2-5
DNA: TGCGCCAGCAGCCGCATCCCGCCTTTTGCGTCGGGAGAGACCCAGTACTTC
CDR3: CASSRIPPFASGETQYF

D: NA
size: NA
V: TRBV7-2
J: TRBJ2-7
DNA: TGTGCCAGCAGTCCAACAGTCTACGAGCAGTACTTC
CDR3: CASSPTVYEQYF

D: TRBD1
size: NA
V: TRBV18
J: TRBJ1-6
DNA: TGTGCCAGCTCACGGGACAGGGATAATTCACCCCTCCACTTT
CDR3: CASSRDRDNSPLHF